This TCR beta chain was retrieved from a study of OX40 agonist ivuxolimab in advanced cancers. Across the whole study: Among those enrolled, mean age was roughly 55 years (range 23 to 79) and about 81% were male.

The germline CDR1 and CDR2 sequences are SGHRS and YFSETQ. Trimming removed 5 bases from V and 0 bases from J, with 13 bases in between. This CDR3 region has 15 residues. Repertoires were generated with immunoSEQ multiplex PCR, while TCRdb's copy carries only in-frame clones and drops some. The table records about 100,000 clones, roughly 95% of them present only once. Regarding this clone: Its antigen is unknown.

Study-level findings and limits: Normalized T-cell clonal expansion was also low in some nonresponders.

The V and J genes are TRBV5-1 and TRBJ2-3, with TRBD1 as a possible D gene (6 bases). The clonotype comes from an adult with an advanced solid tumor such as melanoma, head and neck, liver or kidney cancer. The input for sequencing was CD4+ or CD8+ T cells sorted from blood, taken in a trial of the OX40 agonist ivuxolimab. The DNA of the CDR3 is TGCGCCAGCAGGGGGGCTAGCAGGAGCACAGATACGCAGTATTTT. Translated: CASRGASRSTDTQYF.